A selection of T cell receptor beta chains follows, all from one sample in a study of response to subunit inactivated influenza vaccine. TCRdb reprocessed the RT-PCR reads with MiXCR, giving one entry per CDR3 protein. This table holds roughly 540,000 distinct CDR3 sequences, around a quarter found once. A further study also used this sample, focusing on T cells expressing NK-cell markers.

The sequencing here drew on CD4+ T cells sorted from PBMCs, taken about 13 days after vaccination. All receptors derive from a man over 45 who received an inactivated influenza vaccine. The CDR3 runs from the conserved cysteine through the conserved F or W. The D gene is left open where the match is weak. Size is stated for part of the rows, as once, few or many counts, or as a class when the clone is expanded.

clone_size: .; d_call: TRBD1; j_call: TRBJ1-4; v_call: TRBV6-1; cdr3_aa: CASSAGQGNEKLFF; cdr3_nt: TGTGCCAGTTCGGCAGGACAGGGCAATGAAAAACTGTTTTTT
clone_size: .; d_call: TRBD1; j_call: TRBJ2-5; v_call: TRBV9; cdr3_aa: CASSVGVQGVETQYF; cdr3_nt: TGTGCCAGCAGCGTCGGTGTTCAGGGGGTGGAGACCCAGTACTTC
clone_size: .; d_call: .; j_call: TRBJ2-2; v_call: TRBV12-3/TRBV12-4; cdr3_aa: CASRNTGSGGELFF; cdr3_nt: TGTGCCAGCAGAAATACAGGGTCGGGCGGGGAGCTGTTTTTT
clone_size: .; d_call: .; j_call: TRBJ2-7; v_call: TRBV6-2/TRBV6-3; cdr3_aa: CASSYSRGRGGSEQYF; cdr3_nt: TGTGCCAGCAGTTACTCCCGAGGCAGGGGAGGGAGCGAGCAGTACTTC
clone_size: .; d_call: TRBD2; j_call: TRBJ2-3; v_call: TRBV9; cdr3_aa: CASSPSGGRSDTQYF; cdr3_nt: TGTGCCAGCAGCCCTAGCGGGGGGAGGTCAGATACGCAGTATTTT
clone_size: .; d_call: .; j_call: TRBJ1-1; v_call: TRBV7-2; cdr3_aa: CASSEGGGATEAFF; cdr3_nt: TGTGCCAGCAGCGAGGGGGGTGGGGCGACTGAAGCTTTCTTT
clone_size: many; d_call: TRBD2; j_call: TRBJ2-2; v_call: TRBV4-3; cdr3_aa: CASSQELLAGVTGELFF; cdr3_nt: TGCGCCAGCAGCCAAGAGTTGTTAGCGGGAGTTACCGGGGAGCTGTTTTTT
clone_size: .; d_call: .; j_call: TRBJ2-1; v_call: TRBV7-8; cdr3_aa: CASSLGVVNEQFF; cdr3_nt: TGTGCCAGCAGCTTAGGCGTTGTCAATGAGCAGTTCTTC
clone_size: .; d_call: TRBD1; j_call: TRBJ2-7; v_call: TRBV20-1; cdr3_aa: CSASGQGVTYEQYF; cdr3_nt: TGCAGTGCTTCCGGACAGGGGGTTACCTACGAGCAGTACTTC
clone_size: .; d_call: TRBD2; j_call: TRBJ2-3; v_call: TRBV7-2; cdr3_aa: CASSLGVAGSTDTQYF; cdr3_nt: TGTGCCAGCAGCTTGGGGGTAGCGGGGAGCACAGATACGCAGTATTTT
clone_size: few; d_call: .; j_call: TRBJ1-5; v_call: TRBV12-3/TRBV12-4; cdr3_aa: CASSQRQEPDQPQHF; cdr3_nt: TGTGCCAGCAGCCAGAGACAGGAACCGGATCAGCCCCAGCATTTT
clone_size: few; d_call: TRBD2; j_call: TRBJ2-7; v_call: TRBV7-9; cdr3_aa: CASSSSGSLYEQYF; cdr3_nt: TGTGCCAGCAGCTCTAGCGGGAGCTTGTACGAGCAGTACTTC
clone_size: few; d_call: TRBD1; j_call: TRBJ2-5; v_call: TRBV4-2; cdr3_aa: CASSKGQGTETQYF; cdr3_nt: TGTGCCAGCAGCAAAGGACAGGGAACAGAGACCCAGTACTTC
clone_size: few; d_call: TRBD1; j_call: TRBJ2-2; v_call: TRBV6-5; cdr3_aa: CASSYGDRVAGELFF; cdr3_nt: TGTGCCAGCAGTTACGGTGACAGGGTGGCCGGGGAGCTGTTTTTT
clone_size: .; d_call: TRBD1; j_call: TRBJ1-4; v_call: TRBV28; cdr3_aa: CARTGNEKLFF; cdr3_nt: TGTGCCAGGACAGGGAATGAAAAACTGTTTTTT
clone_size: few; d_call: .; j_call: TRBJ2-1; v_call: TRBV19; cdr3_aa: CATRGSRGEQFF; cdr3_nt: TGTGCCACTAGGGGGTCGCGCGGTGAGCAGTTCTTC
clone_size: .; d_call: TRBD2; j_call: TRBJ2-7; v_call: TRBV12-3/TRBV12-4; cdr3_aa: CASSAGTSGGLTLAQYF; cdr3_nt: TGTGCCAGCAGTGCCGGGACTAGCGGGGGCCTCACACTTGCGCAGTACTTC
clone_size: .; d_call: .; j_call: TRBJ2-1; v_call: TRBV24-1; cdr3_aa: CATSRGRTYNEQFF; cdr3_nt: TGTGCCACCAGTCGTGGCCGAACCTACAATGAGCAGTTCTTC
clone_size: many; d_call: .; j_call: TRBJ1-2; v_call: TRBV28; cdr3_aa: CASTTFRRARVSGYTF; cdr3_nt: TGTGCCAGCACCACCTTTCGCAGGGCCCGGGTCTCTGGCTACACCTTC
clone_size: few; d_call: .; j_call: TRBJ1-4; v_call: TRBV11-2; cdr3_aa: CASSPGHSNEKLFF; cdr3_nt: TGTGCCAGCAGCCCGGGACACAGTAATGAAAAACTGTTTTTT
clone_size: .; d_call: .; j_call: TRBJ2-6; v_call: TRBV10-3; cdr3_aa: CAISESISSGANVLTF; cdr3_nt: TGTGCCATCAGTGAGTCCATCAGCTCTGGGGCCAACGTCCTGACTTTC
clone_size: .; d_call: .; j_call: TRBJ1-5; v_call: TRBV6-1; cdr3_aa: CASSRGINSNQPQNF; cdr3_nt: TGTGCCAGCAGCCGGGGCATTAATAGCAATCAGCCCCAGAATTTT
clone_size: few; d_call: .; j_call: TRBJ2-1; v_call: TRBV5-5; cdr3_aa: CASSRQGGDYNEQFF; cdr3_nt: TGTGCCAGCAGCAGGCAAGGGGGGGACTACAATGAGCAGTTCTTC
clone_size: .; d_call: .; j_call: TRBJ2-2; v_call: TRBV27; cdr3_aa: CASSLFGGTNTGELFF; cdr3_nt: TGTGCCAGCAGTTTATTTGGTGGGACGAACACCGGGGAGCTGTTTTTT
clone_size: .; d_call: .; j_call: TRBJ2-1; v_call: TRBV7-2; cdr3_aa: CASSLLRSSYNEQFF; cdr3_nt: TGTGCCAGCAGCCTCTTACGGAGCTCCTACAATGAGCAGTTCTTC
clone_size: few; d_call: TRBD2; j_call: TRBJ2-3; v_call: TRBV12-3/TRBV12-4; cdr3_aa: CASSLRAGGTDTQYF; cdr3_nt: TGTGCCAGCAGTTTAAGGGCGGGGGGGACAGATACGCAGTATTTT
clone_size: few; d_call: .; j_call: TRBJ2-5; v_call: TRBV18; cdr3_aa: CASNRERQETQYF; cdr3_nt: TGTGCCTCAAACCGGGAGAGGCAAGAGACCCAGTACTTC
clone_size: many; d_call: .; j_call: TRBJ2-1; v_call: TRBV7-9; cdr3_aa: CASSLAGGGNEQFF; cdr3_nt: TGTGCCAGCAGCTTAGCGGGAGGGGGCAATGAGCAGTTCTTC
clone_size: .; d_call: .; j_call: TRBJ2-5; v_call: TRBV6-1; cdr3_aa: CASRPGQYQETQYF; cdr3_nt: TGTGCCAGCAGGCCCGGACAGTACCAAGAGACCCAGTACTTC
clone_size: few; d_call: TRBD2; j_call: TRBJ2-5; v_call: TRBV5-4; cdr3_aa: CASSLGAGGQKTQYF; cdr3_nt: TGTGCCAGCAGCTTAGGAGCGGGGGGGCAGAAGACCCAGTACTTC
clone_size: .; d_call: .; j_call: TRBJ1-5; v_call: TRBV6-1; cdr3_aa: CASSEGNSPPQHF; cdr3_nt: TGTGCCAGCAGTGAAGGGAACTCTCCGCCCCAGCATTTT
clone_size: .; d_call: .; j_call: TRBJ1-5; v_call: TRBV6-2/TRBV6-3; cdr3_aa: CASSPGLGNQPQHF; cdr3_nt: TGTGCCAGCAGTCCCGGGTTGGGCAATCAGCCCCAGCATTTT
clone_size: few; d_call: TRBD1; j_call: TRBJ1-5; v_call: TRBV29-1; cdr3_aa: CSVMDRGGQPQHF; cdr3_nt: TGCAGCGTGATGGACAGGGGCGGGCAGCCCCAGCATTTT
clone_size: few; d_call: TRBD2; j_call: TRBJ2-7; v_call: TRBV20-1; cdr3_aa: CSARDPRTSGRLQYF; cdr3_nt: TGCAGTGCTAGAGACCCTCGGACTAGCGGGAGGCTGCAGTACTTC
clone_size: .; d_call: TRBD2; j_call: TRBJ2-2; v_call: TRBV24-1; cdr3_aa: CATSDYRGGANTGELFF; cdr3_nt: TGTGCCACCAGTGATTACCGGGGGGGGGCCAACACCGGGGAGCTGTTTTTT